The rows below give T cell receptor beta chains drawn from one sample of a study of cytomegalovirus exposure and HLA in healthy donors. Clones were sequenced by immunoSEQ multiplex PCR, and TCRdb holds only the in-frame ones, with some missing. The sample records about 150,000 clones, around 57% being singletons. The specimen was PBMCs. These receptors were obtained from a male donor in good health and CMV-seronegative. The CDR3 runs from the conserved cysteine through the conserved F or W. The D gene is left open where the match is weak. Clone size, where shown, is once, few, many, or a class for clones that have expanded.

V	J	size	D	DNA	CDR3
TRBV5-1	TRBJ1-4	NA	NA	TGCGCCAGCAGTGGCCAGTATAATGAAAAACTGTTTTTT	CASSGQYNEKLFF
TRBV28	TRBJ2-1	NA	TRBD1	TGTGCCAGCAGATCGGGACAGGGGAACAATGAGCAGTTCTTC	CASRSGQGNNEQFF
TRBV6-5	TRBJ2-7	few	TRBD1	TGTGCCAGCAGTCTCGACAGGGGGGTCAACGAGCAGTACTTC	CASSLDRGVNEQYF
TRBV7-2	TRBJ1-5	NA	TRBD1	TGTGCCAGCAGCTTAGGGACCCAGGGGGTAGGTCAGCCCCAGCATTTT	CASSLGTQGVGQPQHF
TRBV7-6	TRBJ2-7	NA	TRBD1	TGTGCCAGCAGCCCGACAGGGGGTGGACCCTACGAGCAGTACTTC	CASSPTGGGPYEQYF
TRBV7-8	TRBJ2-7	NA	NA	TGTGCCAGCAGCTTCGACGGGACCTACGAGCAGTACTTC	CASSFDGTYEQYF
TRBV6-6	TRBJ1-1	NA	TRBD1	TGTGCCAGCAGTGACCGGGACAGTCAAGGCACTGAAGCTTTCTTT	CASSDRDSQGTEAFF
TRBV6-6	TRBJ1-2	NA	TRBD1	TGTGCCAGCAGTTTCGCTTCGGACAGGGGCTATGGCTACACCTTC	CASSFASDRGYGYTF
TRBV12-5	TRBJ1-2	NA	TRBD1	TGTGCTAGTGGTTTGGGAGGGGGCCCCACCTTC	CASGLGGGPTF
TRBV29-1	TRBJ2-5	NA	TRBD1	TGCAGCGTTGACCCGGGACAGGGGACAGAGACCCAGTACTTC	CSVDPGQGTETQYF
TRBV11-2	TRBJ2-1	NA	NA	TGTGCCAGCAGCACCACTTCTAGCGCGGTATACAATGAGCAGTTCTTC	CASSTTSSAVYNEQFF
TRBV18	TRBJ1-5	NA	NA	TGTGCCAGCTCACCACAAGGTGGTGCGGGGCCGAGCAATCAGCCCCAGCATTTT	CASSPQGGAGPSNQPQHF
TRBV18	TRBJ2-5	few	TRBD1	TGTGCCAGCTCACCCGCGGGACAGGGGCCAGAGACCCAGTACTTC	CASSPAGQGPETQYF
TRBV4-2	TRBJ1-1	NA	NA	TGTGCCAGCAGCCAAGATATCAGCGATTCTGAAGCTTTCTTT	CASSQDISDSEAFF
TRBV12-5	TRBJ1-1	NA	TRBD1	TGTGCTAGTGGTTTGTCCGCAGGGGGCGGCACTGAAGCTTTCTTT	CASGLSAGGGTEAFF
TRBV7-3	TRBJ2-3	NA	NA	TGTGCCAGCAGCCAAGGGCAGGGCAGAGACACAGATACGCAGTATTTT	CASSQGQGRDTDTQYF
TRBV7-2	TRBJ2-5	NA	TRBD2	TGTGCCAGCAGCCGACAACTAGCGGGGGGGCCAGAGACCCAGTACTTC	CASSRQLAGGPETQYF
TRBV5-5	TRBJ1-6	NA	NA	TGTGCCTCCCCTCTGGGAACAGGTGGGTCACCCCTCCACTTT	CASPLGTGGSPLHF
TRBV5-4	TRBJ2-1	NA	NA	TGTGCCAGCAGCTTGGGGGGAGGCCGTACCTACAATGAGCAGTTCTTC	CASSLGGGRTYNEQFF
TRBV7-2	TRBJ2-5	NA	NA	TGTGCCAGCAGCCCGACAATCCAAGAGACCCAGTACTTC	CASSPTIQETQYF
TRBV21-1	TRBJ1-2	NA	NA	TGTGCCAGCAGCAAGGTTGGGACAGGGGGGTCTGGCTACACCTTC	CASSKVGTGGSGYTF
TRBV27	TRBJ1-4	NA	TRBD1	TGTGCCAGCACCCCCGTGGCAGGGGGCCCGACTAATGAAAAACTGTTTTTT	CASTPVAGGPTNEKLFF
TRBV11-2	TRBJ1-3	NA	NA	TGTGCCAGCAGCCCCTGGACAGAGGGAAACACCATATATTTT	CASSPWTEGNTIYF
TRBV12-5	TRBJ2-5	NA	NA	TGTGCTAGTGGTTTGAGTGGGCTGGAGACCCAGTACTTC	CASGLSGLETQYF
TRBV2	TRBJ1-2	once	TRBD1	TGTGCCAGCAGGGGGGACAGTTTATATGGCTACACCTTC	CASRGDSLYGYTF
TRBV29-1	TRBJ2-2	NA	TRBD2	TGCAGCGTCCTCCGGGACTACCCCCGGGCCGGGGAGCTGTTTTTT	CSVLRDYPRAGELFF
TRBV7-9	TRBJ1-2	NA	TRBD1	TGTGCCAGCGGGACAGGTCAGACTAACTATGGCTACACCTTC	CASGTGQTNYGYTF
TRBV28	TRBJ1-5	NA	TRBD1	TGTGCCAGCAGTTTGCCGCCAGGGGGTAGCAATCAGCCCCAGCATTTT	CASSLPPGGSNQPQHF
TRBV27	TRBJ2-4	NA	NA	TGTGCCAGCAGTCCCAGTTTGTCCCTAGCCAAAAACATTCAGTACTTC	CASSPSLSLAKNIQYF
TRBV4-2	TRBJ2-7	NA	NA	TGTGCCAGCAGCCAATTCGGGGGATCCTACGAGCAGTACTTC	CASSQFGGSYEQYF
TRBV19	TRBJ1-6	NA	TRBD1	TGTGCCAGTAGTTTGACAGGGGGTAATAATTCACCCCTCCACTTT	CASSLTGGNNSPLHF
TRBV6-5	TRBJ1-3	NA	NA	TGTGCCAGCAGTTACGGACAAAAGTACTCTGGAAACACCATATATTTT	CASSYGQKYSGNTIYF
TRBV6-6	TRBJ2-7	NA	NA	TGTGCCAGCAGTTACAGAGTGGACAGAGCGTACTTC	CASSYRVDRAYF
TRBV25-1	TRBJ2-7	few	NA	TGTGCCAGCACCGATGAACGCGCCGAGCAGTACTTC	CASTDERAEQYF
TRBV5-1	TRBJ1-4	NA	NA	TGCGCCAGCAGCTTGGCGCAAGGGGGAAGTGAAAAACTGTTTTTT	CASSLAQGGSEKLFF
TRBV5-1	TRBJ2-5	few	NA	TGCGCCAGCAGCCTAAACGCGGAAGAGACCCAGTACTTC	CASSLNAEETQYF
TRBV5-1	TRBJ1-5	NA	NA	TGCGCCAGCAGCTTGGCCCAGGGAAACAATCAGCCCCAGCATTTT	CASSLAQGNNQPQHF
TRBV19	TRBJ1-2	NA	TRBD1	TGTGCCAGTAGTATCACAGGGGTTGCTCATGGCTACACCTTC	CASSITGVAHGYTF
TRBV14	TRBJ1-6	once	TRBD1	TGTGCCAGCAGCCAAGATATGGGACAGGGGGAATCACCCCTCCACTTT	CASSQDMGQGESPLHF